This paragraph covers one T cell receptor (beta chain) sequence. Repertoires were generated with immunoSEQ multiplex PCR, while TCRdb's copy carries only in-frame clones and drops some. The sample holds some 150,000 clones, roughly 90% seen once. Time point given: baseline pretreatment blood. Treatment noted: 15 Gy SBRT to primary tumor, nephrectomy 4 weeks later. The data stem from a study of radiation and T cells in renal cell carcinoma. The CDR3 extends over 15 amino acids. V was pared by 0 bases and J by 2 bases, with 12 bases between. CDR1 and CDR2 (germline): SGHRS, YFSETQ. This chain joins TRBV5-1 and TRBJ2-7; D might be TRBD1 (6 bases). The sample was blood, taken from a patient whose treatment included radiotherapy and nephrectomy. The origin of this receptor is a woman in her forties or fifties with renal cell carcinoma. As DNA, the CDR3 is TGCGCCAGCAGCTTGGTTCAGGGGATTACCTACGAGCAGTACTTC. Residues: CASSLVQGITYEQYF.